This TCR beta chain was found in a study of blood T cell repertoires in COVID-19. Study-level information: Sites in the United States, Italy and Spain provided acute and convalescent COVID-19 samples. In each case, the material was cDNA or gDNA derived from T cells, B-cell-depleted T cells, or PBMCs.

Under the authors' procedure: Estimation of nucleated cell counts was performed using reference gene primer amplification. This table comes from immunoSEQ multiplex PCR, and its TCRdb copy is limited to in-frame clones, with some not included. The D gene and trimming were derived from the DNA, and the V and J assignments and clone size from that table. In the table there are 99,000 or so clones, around 84% of which are singletons. Per the germline V gene, CDR1 is LNHDA and CDR2 is SQIVND (reference sequence). Deletions cut 5 bases from V and 1 base from J, with 14 bases between. This CDR3 contains 15 residues.

Source material: peripheral blood. The J gene is TRBJ1-2, the V gene TRBV19; D gene ambiguous. This clonotype was sampled from a woman aged 80 or older with acute or convalescent COVID-19. CDR3 DNA: TGTGCCAGTAGTCCCGGCAGTCGGGATAACTATGGCTACACCTTC. Residues: CASSPGSRDNYGYTF.